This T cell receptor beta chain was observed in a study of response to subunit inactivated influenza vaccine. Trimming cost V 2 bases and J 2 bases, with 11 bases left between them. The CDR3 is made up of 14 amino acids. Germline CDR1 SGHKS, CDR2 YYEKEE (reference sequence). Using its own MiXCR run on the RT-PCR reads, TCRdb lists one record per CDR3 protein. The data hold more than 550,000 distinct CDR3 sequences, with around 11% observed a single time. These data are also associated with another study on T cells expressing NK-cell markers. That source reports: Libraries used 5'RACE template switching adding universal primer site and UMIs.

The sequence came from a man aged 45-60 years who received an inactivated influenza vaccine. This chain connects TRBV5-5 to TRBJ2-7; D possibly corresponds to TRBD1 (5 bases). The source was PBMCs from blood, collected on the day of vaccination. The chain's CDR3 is CASSFTMGPYEQYF. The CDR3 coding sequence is TGTGCCAGCAGCTTTACGATGGGGCCCTACGAGCAGTACTTC.